This T cell receptor beta chain was captured by sequencing in a study of blood T cell repertoires in COVID-19. The authors' processing: Using reference gene primer amplification, nucleated cell counts were estimated. TCRdb's copy holds only in-frame clones and misses some; the assay was immunoSEQ multiplex PCR. V, J and clone size were drawn from that table, and D and trimming were deduced from the DNA. The table records 96,000 or so clones, approximately 90% of them present only once. In germline, CDR1 is MNHNY, CDR2 SVGAGI (reference sequence). CDR3 size: 15 residues. V shed 4 bases and J shed 1 base, with 12 bases lying between them.

Material for sequencing was peripheral blood. This sequence joins TRBV6-6 and TRBJ2-3; possible D gene TRBD1, 5 bases. This receptor was identified in a man aged 55 to 69 with acute or convalescent COVID-19. The CDR3: CASSFPGSGTDTQYF. The CDR3 nucleotides read TGTGCCAGCAGTTTCCCAGGGTCGGGCACAGATACGCAGTATTTT.